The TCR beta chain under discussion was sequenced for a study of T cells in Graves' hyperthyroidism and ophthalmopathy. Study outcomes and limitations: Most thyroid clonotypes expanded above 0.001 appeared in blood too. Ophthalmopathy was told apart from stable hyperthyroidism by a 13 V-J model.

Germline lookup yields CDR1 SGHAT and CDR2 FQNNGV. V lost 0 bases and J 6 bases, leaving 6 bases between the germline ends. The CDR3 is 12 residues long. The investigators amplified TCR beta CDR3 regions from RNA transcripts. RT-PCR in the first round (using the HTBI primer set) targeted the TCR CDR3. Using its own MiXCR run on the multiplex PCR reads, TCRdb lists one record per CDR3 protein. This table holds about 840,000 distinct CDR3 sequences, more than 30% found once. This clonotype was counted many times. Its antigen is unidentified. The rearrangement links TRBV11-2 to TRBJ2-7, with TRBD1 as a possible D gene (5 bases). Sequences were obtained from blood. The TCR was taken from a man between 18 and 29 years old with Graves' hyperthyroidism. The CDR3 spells CASSLDRVEQYF. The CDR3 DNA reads TGTGCCAGCAGCTTAGACAGGGTCGAGCAGTACTTC.